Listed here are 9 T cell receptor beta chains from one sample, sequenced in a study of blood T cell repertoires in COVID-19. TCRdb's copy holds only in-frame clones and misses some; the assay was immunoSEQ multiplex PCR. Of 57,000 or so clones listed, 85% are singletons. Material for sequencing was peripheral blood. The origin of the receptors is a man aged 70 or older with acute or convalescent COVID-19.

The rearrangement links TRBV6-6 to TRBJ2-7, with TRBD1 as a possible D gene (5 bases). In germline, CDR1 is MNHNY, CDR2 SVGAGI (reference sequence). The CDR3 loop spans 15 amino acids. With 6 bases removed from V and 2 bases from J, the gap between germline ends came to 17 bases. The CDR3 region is CASSPQGGGTYEQYF. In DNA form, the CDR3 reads TGTGCCAGCAGCCCGCAGGGTGGCGGAACCTACGAGCAGTACTTC.

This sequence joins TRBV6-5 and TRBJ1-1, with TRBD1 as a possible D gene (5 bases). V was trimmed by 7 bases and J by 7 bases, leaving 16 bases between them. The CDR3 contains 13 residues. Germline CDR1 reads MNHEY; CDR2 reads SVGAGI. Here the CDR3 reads CASNKLTGDEAFF. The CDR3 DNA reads TGTGCCAGCAACAAACTTACGGGGGATGAAGCTTTCTTT.

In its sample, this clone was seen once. CDR3 residues: CSVDWAAEMNTEAFF. The CDR3 nucleotides read TGCAGCGTTGACTGGGCAGCTGAAATGAACACTGAAGCTTTCTTT. This sequence joins TRBV29-1 and TRBJ1-1; no clear D. The CDR3 is 15 residues long. Germline CDR1 and CDR2: SQVTM and ANQGSEA. Trimming pared 3 bases from V and 0 bases from J, leaving 14 bases between.

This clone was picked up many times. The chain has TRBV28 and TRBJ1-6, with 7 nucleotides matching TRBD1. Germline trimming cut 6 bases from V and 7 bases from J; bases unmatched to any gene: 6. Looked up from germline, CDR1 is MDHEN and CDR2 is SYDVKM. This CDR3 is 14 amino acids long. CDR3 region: CASRPGTENSPLHF. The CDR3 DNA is TGTGCCAGCAGGCCCGGGACAGAAAATTCACCCCTCCACTTT.

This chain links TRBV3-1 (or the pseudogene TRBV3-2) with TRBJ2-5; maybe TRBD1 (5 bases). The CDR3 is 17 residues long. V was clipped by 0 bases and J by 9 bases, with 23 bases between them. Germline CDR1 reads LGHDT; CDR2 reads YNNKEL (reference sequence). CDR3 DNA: TGTGCCAGCAGCCAAGAGAGTTCCGGTGGGGCGGTGCGAGCCCAGTACTTC. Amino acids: CASSQESSGGAVRAQYF.

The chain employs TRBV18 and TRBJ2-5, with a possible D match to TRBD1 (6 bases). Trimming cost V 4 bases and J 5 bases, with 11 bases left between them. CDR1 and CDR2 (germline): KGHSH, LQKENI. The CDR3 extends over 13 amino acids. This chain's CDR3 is CASSRDRTETQYF. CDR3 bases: TGTGCCAGCTCACGAGACAGGACCGAGACCCAGTACTTC.

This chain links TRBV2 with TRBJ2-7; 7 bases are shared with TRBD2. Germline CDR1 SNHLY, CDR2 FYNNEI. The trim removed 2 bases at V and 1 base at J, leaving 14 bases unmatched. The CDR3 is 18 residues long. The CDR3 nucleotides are TGTGCCAGCAGTGAAATATCCAACGAGCGGGGCAGGTCCTACGAGCAGTACTTC. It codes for CASSEISNERGRSYEQYF. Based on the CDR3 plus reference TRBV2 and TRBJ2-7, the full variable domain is EPEVTQTPSHQVTQMGQEVILRCVPISNHLYFYWYRQILGQKVEFLVSFYNNEISEKSEIFDDQFSVERPDGSNFTLKIRSTKLEDSAMYFCASSEISNERGRSYEQYFGPGTRLTVT.

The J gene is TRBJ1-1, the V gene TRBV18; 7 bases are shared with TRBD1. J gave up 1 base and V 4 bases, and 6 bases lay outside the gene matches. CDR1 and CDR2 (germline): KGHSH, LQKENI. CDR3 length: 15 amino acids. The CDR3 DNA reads TGTGCCAGCTCACAACGGGACAGCGAGAACACTGAAGCTTTCTTT. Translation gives CASSQRDSENTEAFF.

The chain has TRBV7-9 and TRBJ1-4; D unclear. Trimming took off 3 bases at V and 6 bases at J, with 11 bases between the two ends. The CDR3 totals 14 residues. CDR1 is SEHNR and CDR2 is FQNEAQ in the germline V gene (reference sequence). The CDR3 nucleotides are TGTGCCAGCAGCTTGTTAAGGAGGGATGAAAAACTGTTTTTT. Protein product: CASSLLRRDEKLFF.